Below are 23 T cell receptor beta chains sequenced from a single sample in a study of cytomegalovirus exposure and HLA in healthy donors. Researchers ran the PCR with 60 Vbeta and 13 Jbeta primers. TCRdb's table, derived via immunoSEQ multiplex PCR, lists solely in-frame clones and lacks some. Altogether 100,000 to 150,000 clones are present, 70% to 85% being singletons, with the ten largest covering approximately 3%. The specimen sequenced was PBMCs. Every receptor here comes from a boy aged 2 to 10 in good health and CMV-seronegative.

This chain connects TRBV7-9 to TRBJ1-1; 9 bases match TRBD1. Germline CDR1 is SEHNR and CDR2 is FQNEAQ (reference sequence). This CDR3 region has 17 residues. After removal of 6 bases from V and 2 bases from J, the junction contained 13 bases not matched to a gene. In DNA, the CDR3 is TGTGCCAGCAGTCCATCCGACAGGGGGAGTATTAACACTGAAGCTTTCTTT. Translated: CASSPSDRGSINTEAFF. The full variable domain, with the rest looked up from reference TRBV7-9 and TRBJ1-1, is DTGVSQNPRHKITKRGQNVTFRCDPISEHNRLYWYRQTLGQGPEFLTYFQNEAQLEKSRLLSDRFSAERPKGSFSTLEIQRTEQGDSAMYLCASSPSDRGSINTEAFFGQGTRLTVV.

The J gene is TRBJ2-3, the V gene TRBV14; a possible D gene is TRBD2 (6 bases). Per the germline V gene, CDR1 is SGHDN and CDR2 is FVKESK. The CDR3 spans 12 residues. V was cut by 4 bases and J by 5 bases, with 7 bases left in between. In nucleotides, the CDR3 is TGTGCCAGCAGCCCCGGGGGAGATACGCAGTATTTT. It codes for CASSPGGDTQYF.

The chain links TRBV6-1 to TRBJ1-5; tentatively, D is TRBD1 (5 bases). Per germline, CDR1 MNHNS and CDR2 SASEGT. V was clipped by 2 bases and J by 11 bases, with 16 bases between them. CDR3 length equals 14 residues. CDR3 in DNA: TGTGCCAGCAGTGAACTCCCTGAGGGGAGGTCCCAGCATTTT. Its protein product is CASSELPEGRSQHF.

The rearrangement joins TRBV29-1 to TRBJ2-3, with TRBD2 matching over 8 bases. Losses at the gene ends were 4 bases for V and 2 bases for J; bases not matched to a gene: 14. The CDR3 has 17 amino acids. Germline CDR1 reads SQVTM; CDR2 reads ANQGSEA. CDR3 nucleotides: TGCAGCGTTGTAACGACTAGCGAGAGTGTAGTCACAGATACGCAGTATTTT. Translation gives CSVVTTSESVVTDTQYF.

This clone was observed once. The chain links TRBV19 to TRBJ2-7; TRBD1 is a possible D gene (6 bases). The germline gives CDR1 LNHDA, CDR2 SQIVND (reference sequence). The V end was cut by 6 bases, the J end by 4 bases, with 16 bases between. The CDR3 length is 14 residues. The CDR3 DNA follows: TGTGCCAGTAGCCCCCCGGACAGAACTTACGAGCAGTACTTC. Translation gives CASSPPDRTYEQYF.

The chain couples TRBV11-3 to TRBJ2-1; TRBD2 aligns across 9 bases. Germline values: CDR1 SGHNT, CDR2 YENEEA. This CDR3 is built from 15 residues. Trimming removed 4 bases from V and 4 bases from J; junction bases left unmatched: 5. In DNA form, the CDR3 reads TGTGCCAGCAGCTCCACTAGCGGGCGTTACAATGAGCAGTTCTTC. It specifies CASSSTSGRYNEQFF.

The chain couples TRBV5-1 to TRBJ2-3, with TRBD1 matching 7 bases. V lost 4 bases and J lost 2; bases outside the gene matches: 4. The CDR3 spans 14 residues. Germline loops: CDR1 SGHRS, CDR2 YFSETQ. The CDR3 nucleotides are TGCGCCAGCAGCGCCGGGACAGCCACAGATACGCAGTATTTT. Amino acids: CASSAGTATDTQYF.

J is TRBJ2-3 and V is TRBV4-3; 10 bases match TRBD2. CDR3 size: 18 residues. V dropped 1 base and J dropped 4; count of bases not matched to a gene: 11. Germline assignment: CDR1 LGHNA and CDR2 YSLEER. CDR3 sequence: CASSQGTASGGYSDTQYF. The CDR3 DNA sequence: TGCGCCAGCAGCCAAGGCACGGCTAGCGGGGGTTATTCAGATACGCAGTATTTT.

This sequence joins TRBV7-9 and TRBJ1-1, with D possibly TRBD1 on 5 matching bases. Germline V gene data show CDR1 as SEHNR and CDR2 as FQNEAQ (reference sequence). V gave up 5 bases and J gave up 7 bases, with 14 bases separating them. This CDR3 contains 13 residues. CDR3 nucleotide sequence: TGTGCCAGCAGCAATCCCCGGGGGGTTGAAGCTTTCTTT. As protein: CASSNPRGVEAFF.

The V call is TRBV4-1, the J call TRBJ1-2; maybe TRBD1 (5 bases). Trimming stripped 3 bases from V and 4 bases from J, with 12 bases between. Germline CDR1 is MGHRA and CDR2 is YSYEKL. This CDR3 comprises 14 residues. The CDR3 DNA sequence: TGCGCCAGCAGCCAGGGGCGGGGGGGCTATGGCTACACCTTC. Translated: CASSQGRGGYGYTF.

The rearrangement joins TRBV27 to TRBJ2-2; no clear D gene. Germline-derived CDR1 and CDR2 are MNHEY and SMNVEV (reference sequence). Deletions cut 0 bases from V and 0 bases from J, with 2 bases between. The length of the CDR3 is 14 residues. The CDR3 protein is CASSLSTNTGELFF. The CDR3 DNA sequence: TGTGCCAGCAGTTTATCTACGAACACCGGGGAGCTGTTTTTT.

The CDR3 DNA follows: TGTGCCAGCTCACCACAGAGTGCAACTAATGAAAAACTGTTTTTT. As protein: CASSPQSATNEKLFF. The chain uses TRBV18 and TRBJ1-4; no reliable D call. Germline V CDR1 and CDR2: KGHSH, LQKENI. V was clipped by 1 base and J by 0 bases, with 6 bases between them. The CDR3 contains 15 residues.

This sequence joins TRBV6-1 and TRBJ1-1; 8 nucleotides align to TRBD1. The CDR3 has 14 residues. Germline V gene data show CDR1 as MNHNS and CDR2 as SASEGT. V shed 7 bases and J 3 bases; nucleotides not matched to a gene: 7. For the CDR3, the DNA is TGTGCCAGCAAGCAGGGGGCGAGGGACACTGAAGCTTTCTTT. Translating it yields CASKQGARDTEAFF.

The V call is TRBV6-6, the J call TRBJ1-1, with D possibly matching TRBD1 (6 bases). This CDR3 is built from 14 residues. Looked up from germline, CDR1 is MNHNY and CDR2 is SVGAGI (reference sequence). The germline V and J ends were trimmed by 6 bases and 0 bases, with 11 bases remaining between them. CDR3 in DNA: TGTGCCAGCAGCAGGACAGCAATGAACACTGAAGCTTTCTTT. Its protein is CASSRTAMNTEAFF.

The V and J genes are TRBV7-2 and TRBJ1-5, with D tentatively TRBD1 (5 bases). Trimming cost V 1 base and J 6 bases, with 10 bases left between them. From germline, CDR1 is SGHTA and CDR2 FQGNSA. This CDR3 has 14 residues. The CDR3 nucleotides are TGTGCCAGCAGCTTAGTAGGGGAAGTTCAGCCCCAGCATTTT. Amino acids: CASSLVGEVQPQHF.

The gene calls are TRBV27 and TRBJ1-1; unclear D gene. The CDR3 has 15 amino acids. Trimming left V 0 bases short and J 7 bases short, with 15 bases between. The germline CDR1 and CDR2 sequences are MNHEY and SMNVEV (reference sequence). The chain's CDR3 is CASSLSRVVEGEAFF. The CDR3 DNA reads TGTGCCAGCAGTTTATCGCGGGTGGTAGAGGGTGAAGCTTTCTTT.

The chain combines TRBV29-1 with TRBJ2-3; TRBD1 matches at 9 bases. Germline V gene sequence: CDR1 SQVTM, CDR2 ANQGSEA. The junction had 13 bases not matched to a gene; V was cut back by 4 bases and J by 5 bases. The CDR3 loop spans 16 amino acids. The CDR3 spells CSVGGPGQGEVDTQYF. CDR3 nucleotides: TGCAGCGTTGGTGGGCCGGGACAGGGTGAGGTAGATACGCAGTATTTT.

V is TRBV28 and J is TRBJ2-3, with 11 bases fitting TRBD1. V was clipped by 6 bases and J by 5 bases; unmatched bases: 10. CDR3 length equals 16 residues. Germline V gene lookup returns CDR1 MDHEN and CDR2 SYDVKM. CDR3 nucleotides: TGTGCCAGCAGCCGCGCCGGACAGGGGGCGCGAGATACGCAGTATTTT. Residues: CASSRAGQGARDTQYF.

The chain links TRBV15 to TRBJ1-1, with 7 bases identical to TRBD1. Germline CDR1 LNHNV, CDR2 YYDKDF (reference sequence). The length of the CDR3 is 17 residues. Losses at the gene ends were 1 base for V and 5 bases for J; bases not matched to a gene: 13. CDR3 in amino acids: CATSRGILKTGRTEAFF. In DNA form, the CDR3 reads TGTGCCACCAGCAGAGGCATCCTTAAGACAGGGAGGACTGAAGCTTTCTTT.

The chain uses TRBV5-5 and TRBJ1-5, with D unclear. Between the trimmed V and J ends, which lost 3 bases and 6 bases, there was a span of 10 bases. Per germline, CDR1 SGHKS and CDR2 YYEKEE (reference sequence). This CDR3 has 13 residues. CDR3 region: CASSSFPSQPQHF. The CDR3, as DNA: TGTGCCAGCAGCTCTTTCCCGAGTCAGCCCCAGCATTTT.

The J gene is TRBJ2-7, the V gene TRBV19, with a possible D match to TRBD2 (5 bases). Germline lookup yields CDR1 LNHDA and CDR2 SQIVND (reference sequence). The length of the CDR3 is 17 residues. Trimming took off 3 bases at V and 0 bases at J, with 18 bases between the two ends. CDR3 DNA: TGTGCCAGTAGTATTCGGCGCCGACTAAATCCCTCCTACGAGCAGTACGTC. Protein product: CASSIRRRLNPSYEQYV.

The V call is TRBV6-5, the J call TRBJ2-1; the D is unclear. The CDR3 totals 13 residues. Deletions cut 6 bases from V and 5 bases from J, with 11 bases between. CDR1 and CDR2 (germline): MNHEY, SVGAGI. As DNA, the CDR3 is TGTGCCAGCAGCCCCGCTAGAAACAATGAGCAGTTCTTC. As protein: CASSPARNNEQFF.

The chain combines TRBV4-3 with TRBJ2-5; 10 bases fit TRBD2. The ends lost 4 bases at V and 4 bases at J; junction bases unmatched: 3. The CDR3 is made up of 14 amino acids. CDR1 is LGHNA, CDR2 YSLEER, per germline. Here the CDR3 reads CASSPSGGAETQYF. The CDR3 DNA reads TGCGCCAGCAGCCCTAGCGGGGGTGCAGAGACCCAGTACTTC.